Each of the 27 T cell receptor beta chains below was sequenced from the same sample in a study of T-cell reconstitution after alpha-beta-depleted transplantation in children (dated by TCRdb to the mid-2010s). Receptor libraries were prepared by PCR. Sequencing instrument: Illumina HiSeq 2500. To normalize quantification of the TCRbeta repertoire, the TCR libraries were built with molecular barcoding that relied on unique molecular identifiers. TCRdb's own reprocessing of the public reads used fastp at Q25 and MiXCR and kept productive beta chains. CDR3 protein sequences are deduplicated, and each keeps its most common genes and DNA. In this sample the table shows around 670,000 distinct CDR3 sequences, 13% of which occur a single time. The ten largest clones represent around 0.79% of the sample. Taken with the paper, the label for treatment or condition translates to: allogeneic hematopoietic cell transplantation with graft depleted of TCRalphabeta T cells and CD19 B cells.

This specimen consisted of PBMCs, obtained before TCRalphabeta/CD19-depleted stem cell transplant. These receptors originate from a girl aged 2-10 years with congenital amegakaryocytic thrombocytopenia, due to receive a stem cell transplant.

This clonotype has a count of ten or more. The rearrangement links TRBV5-1 to TRBJ2-1; the D gene is possibly TRBD2 (6 bases). Trimming took off 0 bases at V and 2 bases at J, with 12 bases between the two ends. Per the germline V gene, CDR1 is SGHRS and CDR2 is YFSETQ. The CDR3 is made up of 16 amino acids. CDR3 loop: CASSLGTGLTYNEQFF. As DNA, the CDR3 is TGCGCCAGCAGCTTGGGTACGGGACTGACCTACAATGAGCAGTTCTTC. The full variable domain, in which reference TRBV5-1 and TRBJ2-1 provide the parts outside the CDR3, is KAGVTQTPRYLIKTRGQQVTLSCSPISGHRSVSWYQQTPGQGLQFLFEYFSETQRNKGNFPGRFSGRQFSNSRSEMNVSTLELGDSALYLCASSLGTGLTYNEQFFGPGTRLTVL.

The J gene is TRBJ2-3, the V gene TRBV20-1; maybe TRBD2 (6 bases). CDR1 DFQATT and CDR2 SNEGSKA come from the germline V gene (reference sequence). Trimming shortened V by 6 bases and J by 1 base, and 14 bases separated the two germline ends. CDR3 length: 14 amino acids. The CDR3 region has the DNA TGCAGTGCCGTCAGAAGGGAGGGCACAGATACGCAGTATTTT. Protein product: CSAVRREGTDTQYF.

This clonotype was seen at least ten times. The chain employs TRBV12-3 or TRBV12-4 and TRBJ1-5, with a weak D call TRBD1 (5 bases). The CDR3 sequence is 15 residues long. Trimming stripped 5 bases from V and 1 base from J, with 12 bases between. CDR3 loop: CASSPGAVSNQPQHF. In DNA form, the CDR3 reads TGTGCCAGCAGTCCTGGGGCCGTCAGCAATCAGCCCCAGCATTTT.

This clonotype was recorded many times. The chain couples TRBV5-1 to TRBJ1-2; the match to TRBD1 covers 8 bases. In germline, CDR1 is SGHRS, CDR2 YFSETQ. There are 14 residues in the CDR3. With 4 bases clipped from V and 7 bases from J, the junction kept 9 bases outside the gene matches. DNA for the CDR3: TGCGCCAGCAGCAATGGACAGGGACGTTTTGGCTACACCTTC. It specifies CASSNGQGRFGYTF.

To note about this clonotype: Just one base apart from a much larger clone, this may be a read error. This sequence joins TRBV29-1 and TRBJ2-5; D uncertain. From germline, CDR1 is SQVTM and CDR2 ANQGSEA. The CDR3 contains 14 residues. CDR3 residues: CSIEVERRSGTQYF. The DNA of the CDR3 is TGCAGCATTGAAGTAGAAAGACGCTCCGGGACCCAGTACTTC.

This clonotype showed up just a few times. The rearrangement uses TRBV27 and TRBJ1-5; D is ambiguous. The CDR3 is 13 residues long. Trimming removed 3 bases at V and 4 bases at J, with 7 bases between. In germline, CDR1 is MNHEY, CDR2 SMNVEV (reference sequence). The CDR3 sequence: CASSFVGNQPQHF. The CDR3, as DNA: TGTGCCAGCAGTTTTGTCGGGAATCAGCCCCAGCATTTT.

This clonotype was recorded many times. This chain uses TRBV5-1 with TRBJ1-2, with TRBD1 as a possible D gene (6 bases). The CDR3 length is 13 residues. Germline assignment: CDR1 SGHRS and CDR2 YFSETQ. Trimming cost V 5 bases and J 2 bases, with 10 bases left between them. The CDR3 is CASRPDRNYGYTF. In DNA, the CDR3 is TGCGCCAGCAGACCGGACAGAAACTATGGCTACACCTTC.

This clonotype was recorded at least ten times. The genes are TRBV20-1 and TRBJ2-1, with 8 positions matching TRBD2. CDR3 length equals 15 residues. Germline CDR1 is DFQATT and CDR2 is SNEGSKA (reference sequence). After removal of 3 bases from V and 6 bases from J, the junction contained 10 bases not matched to a gene. The CDR3 sequence: CSASQDGRALNEQFF. The CDR3 nucleotides are TGCAGTGCTAGTCAAGACGGGAGGGCCCTCAATGAGCAGTTCTTC.

Many counts were recorded for this clonotype. The chain recombines TRBV29-1 with TRBJ2-7, with TRBD2 matching 14 bases. This CDR3 is 17 amino acids long. Germline CDR1 SQVTM, CDR2 ANQGSEA. The trim removed 6 bases at V and 7 bases at J, leaving 17 bases unmatched. The CDR3: CSVSRTETSGRAGEQYF. The CDR3 DNA sequence: TGCAGCGTCTCGCGGACAGAGACTAGCGGGAGGGCCGGTGAGCAGTACTTC.

A few counts support this clonotype. The genes are TRBV29-1 and TRBJ2-7; 10 positions agree with TRBD2. CDR3 length: 14 amino acids. Trimming took 5 bases from V and 3 from J; bases not matched to a gene: 7. Germline V lookup: CDR1 SQVTM, CDR2 ANQGSEA. The CDR3 here is CSVYGRTSGYEQYF. CDR3 DNA sequence: TGCAGCGTTTATGGCCGGACTAGCGGCTACGAGCAGTACTTC.

This clonotype has more than one count but fewer than ten. A read error may be the cause here, since a much bigger clone is one base away. The chain couples TRBV11-2 to TRBJ2-1, with D unresolved. There are 12 residues in the CDR3. Per germline, CDR1 SGHAT and CDR2 FQNNGV. V was cut by 5 bases and J by 8 bases, with 10 bases left in between. The DNA for the CDR3 is TGTGCCAGCAGCGTCCGGTGGGATGAGCAGTTCTTC. Amino acid sequence: CASSVRWDEQFF.

There are many counts of this clonotype. J is TRBJ1-5 and V is TRBV10-3; 10 bases match TRBD1. The J segment lost 3 bases and the V segment lost 9 bases, leaving 2 bases of the junction unmatched. In germline, CDR1 is ENHRY, CDR2 SYGVKD. This CDR3 region has 13 residues. CDR3 bases: TGTGCCATGGGACAGGGGTACAATCAGCCCCAGCATTTT. This codes for CAMGQGYNQPQHF.

This clonotype was observed at least ten times. The chain links TRBV7-2 to TRBJ2-5; 8 bases agree with TRBD2. Losses at the gene ends were 5 bases for V and 2 bases for J; bases not matched to a gene: 10. Germline CDR1 reads SGHTA; CDR2 reads FQGNSA. The CDR3 is 16 amino acids. As DNA, the CDR3 is TGTGCCAGCAGCACATACAGGACTAGCTCACAAGAGACCCAGTACTTC. Encoded protein: CASSTYRTSSQETQYF.

A note on this clonotype: Its ends do not fully match the called genes, so a read error is possible. The V gene is TRBV29-1, the J gene TRBJ2-3; perhaps D is TRBD1 or TRBD2 (5 bases each). The CDR3 is 15 amino acids. Per the germline V gene, CDR1 is SQVTM and CDR2 is ANQGSEA. The CDR3 DNA follows: TGCAGCGTTCTTGGGGGAATATCTAGCACAGATACGCAGTCTTTT. It is translated as CSVLGGISSTDTQSF.

This clonotype was counted many times. The V call is TRBV20-1, the J call TRBJ2-1, with 13 bases fitting TRBD2. CDR3 length: 15 amino acids. V lost 3 bases to trimming and J lost 4 bases; unmatched junction nucleotides: 3. Per germline, CDR1 DFQATT and CDR2 SNEGSKA (reference sequence). This CDR3 reads CSARGLAGKYNEQFF. The CDR3 DNA sequence: TGCAGTGCTAGGGGACTAGCGGGAAAATACAATGAGCAGTTCTTC.

This clonotype has at least ten counts. The rearrangement uses TRBV29-1 and TRBJ2-7; D is possibly TRBD1 (5 bases). Trimming removed 7 bases from V and 6 bases from J, with 13 bases in between. CDR3 size: 11 residues. Germline V gives CDR1 SQVTM, CDR2 ANQGSEA. CDR3 sequence reads: CSGSQGGEQYF. The CDR3 bases are TGCAGCGGGTCCCAGGGCGGCGAGCAGTACTTC.

This chain links TRBV29-1 with TRBJ2-3, with D unresolved. This CDR3 has 14 residues. V dropped 3 bases and J dropped 2 bases, with 12 bases sitting between them. Per the germline V gene, CDR1 is SQVTM and CDR2 is ANQGSEA. CDR3 region: CSVEGIGTTDTQYF. CDR3 bases: TGCAGCGTTGAGGGGATTGGAACCACAGATACGCAGTATTTT.

This clonotype came up many times. The V call is TRBV12-3 or TRBV12-4, the J call TRBJ1-2, with D possibly TRBD1 on 5 matching bases. The ends were cut back, 5 bases at V and 2 bases at J, with 15 bases in the middle. The CDR3 runs to 15 residues. The CDR3 nucleotides are TGTGCCAGCAGTCGTCACGGGACGGGAAACTATGGCTACACCTTC. This gives the protein CASSRHGTGNYGYTF.

This clonotype was observed a handful of times. V usage is TRBV10-3 and J usage is TRBJ1-1; TRBD1 might be the D (5 bases). Deletions cut 6 bases from V and 1 base from J, with 9 bases between. The CDR3 contains 13 residues. CDR1 is ENHRY and CDR2 is SYGVKD in the germline V gene. CDR3 amino acids: CAIRGRPNTEAFF. Here the CDR3 DNA reads TGTGCCATCAGGGGACGGCCGAACACTGAAGCTTTCTTT.

This clonotype showed up many times. The V and J genes are TRBV6-5 and TRBJ2-1, with TRBD2 matching over 13 bases. The junction had 2 bases not matched to a gene; V was cut back by 2 bases and J by 4 bases. Germline CDR1 is MNHEY and CDR2 is SVGAGI. There are 16 residues in the CDR3. The CDR3 is CASSYVGLAGYNEQFF. DNA for the CDR3: TGTGCCAGCAGTTACGTGGGACTAGCGGGATACAATGAGCAGTTCTTC.

This clonotype was seen more than once but under ten times. The chain combines TRBV27 with TRBJ2-2, with a weak D call TRBD1 (6 bases). Trimming cost V 5 bases and J 5 bases, with 15 bases left between them. This CDR3 spans 15 amino acids. Germline CDR1 is MNHEY and CDR2 is SMNVEV (reference sequence). The CDR3 spells CASSPLQQGTGELFF. The CDR3 region has the DNA TGTGCCAGCAGTCCACTCCAACAGGGTACCGGGGAGCTGTTTTTT.

This clonotype occurred many times. The chain joins TRBV6-2 or TRBV6-3 to TRBJ2-3, with 7 bases matching TRBD2. CDR3 length: 14 residues. V lost 3 bases to trimming and J lost 5 bases; unmatched junction nucleotides: 5. Germline loops: CDR1 MNHEY, CDR2 SVGEGT. CDR3 in amino acids: CASSYLRELDTQYF. In nucleotides, the CDR3 is TGTGCCAGCAGTTATCTGCGGGAGTTAGATACGCAGTATTTT.

This clonotype was seen a few times. The chain carries TRBV5-1 and TRBJ2-5; tentative D call: TRBD1 (5 bases). The CDR3 spans 16 residues. Germline assignment: CDR1 SGHRS and CDR2 YFSETQ. Deletions cut 2 bases from V and 4 bases from J, with 18 bases between. The CDR3 DNA reads as TGCGCCAGCAGCTTTTTTCAGGGTGACGGTCGAGAGACCCAGTACTTC. The encoded protein is CASSFFQGDGRETQYF.

This clonotype was picked up many times. This chain joins TRBV7-9 and TRBJ1-2; D is undetermined. CDR3 length: 14 residues. Germline V gene data show CDR1 as SEHNR and CDR2 as FQNEAQ (reference sequence). Trimming left V 2 bases short and J 7 bases short, with 14 bases between. CDR3 bases: TGTGCCAGCAGCTTAAATCTTATTCCGCGTGGCTACACCTTC. This codes for CASSLNLIPRGYTF.

This clonotype was recorded many times. V usage is TRBV20-1 and J usage is TRBJ2-7; maybe TRBD1 (6 bases). Germline V gives CDR1 DFQATT, CDR2 SNEGSKA (reference sequence). CDR3 length equals 11 residues. This CDR3 is CSTGTPYEQYF. DNA of the CDR3: TGCAGCACCGGGACACCCTACGAGCAGTACTTC.

This clonotype has ten or more counts. The V and J genes are TRBV5-1 and TRBJ1-1; D is possibly TRBD1 (5 bases). The CDR3 contains 15 residues. The V end was cut by 0 bases, the J end by 5 bases, with 14 bases between. Germline V gene lookup returns CDR1 SGHRS and CDR2 YFSETQ. CDR3 protein: CASSLAGGRGTEAFF. CDR3 coding DNA: TGCGCCAGCAGCTTGGCGGGGGGGAGGGGAACTGAAGCTTTCTTT.

The chain links TRBV20-1 to TRBJ2-1; 7 bases match TRBD1. Trimming removed 3 bases from V and 8 bases from J; junction bases left unmatched: 7. The germline gives CDR1 DFQATT, CDR2 SNEGSKA (reference sequence). This CDR3 is 13 amino acids long. The CDR3 loop reads CSASLQGNDEQFF. The CDR3 DNA is TGCAGTGCTAGTTTACAGGGGAACGATGAGCAGTTCTTC.